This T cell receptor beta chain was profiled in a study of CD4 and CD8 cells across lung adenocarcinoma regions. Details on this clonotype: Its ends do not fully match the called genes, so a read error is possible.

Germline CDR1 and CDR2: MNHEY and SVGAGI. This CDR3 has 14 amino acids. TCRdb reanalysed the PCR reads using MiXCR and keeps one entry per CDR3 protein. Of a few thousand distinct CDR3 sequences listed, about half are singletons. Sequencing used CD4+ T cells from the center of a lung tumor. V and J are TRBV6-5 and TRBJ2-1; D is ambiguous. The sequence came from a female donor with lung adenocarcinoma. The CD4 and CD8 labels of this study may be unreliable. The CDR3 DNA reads TGTGCCAGCAGTTACTTTTCTGCCTACAATGCGCAGTTCTTC. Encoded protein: CASSYFSAYNAQFF.